A selection of T cell receptor beta chains follows, all from one sample in a study of memory CD4+ T cells and cytomegalovirus serostatus. The data were produced by immunoSEQ multiplex PCR, yet TCRdb's version contains in-frame clones alone and is incomplete. The sample records 25,000 to 30,000 clones, 60% to 85% being singletons. Material: memory CD4+ T cells from blood. These receptors were collected from an adult in good health and CMV-seronegative. Both conserved end residues are part of each CDR3. The D gene is left open where the match is weak. The size of a clone is reported for some rows only, either as once, few or many, or as a class for expanded clones.

CDR3: CASSPRDGYEQYF
DNA: TGTGCCAGCAGCCCCAGGGACGGGTACGAGCAGTACTTC
J: TRBJ2-7
V: TRBV5-6
size: NA
D: NA

CDR3: CASSSGTVKETQYF
DNA: TGTGCCAGCAGCTCGGGGACAGTAAAAGAGACCCAGTACTTC
J: TRBJ2-5
V: TRBV7-2
size: NA
D: TRBD1

CDR3: CASSERPSTKGYSNQPQHF
DNA: TGTGCCAGCAGTGAACGTCCTTCTACTAAGGGATATAGCAATCAGCCCCAGCATTTT
J: TRBJ1-5
V: TRBV6-1
size: once
D: NA

CDR3: CASSLERTINYGYTF
DNA: TGCGCCAGCAGCTTGGAAAGGACTATAAACTATGGCTACACCTTC
J: TRBJ1-2
V: TRBV5-1
size: NA
D: NA

CDR3: CASSVWAALLSGANVLTF
DNA: TGTGCCAGCAGTGTCTGGGCCGCTCTTCTATCTGGGGCCAACGTCCTGACTTTC
J: TRBJ2-6
V: TRBV2
size: NA
D: NA

CDR3: CASSLVGTGGNTIYF
DNA: TGTGCCAGCAGCTTAGTGGGGACAGGGGGAAACACCATATATTTT
J: TRBJ1-3
V: TRBV7-2
size: once
D: TRBD1

CDR3: CASSSSTGLNSNQPQHF
DNA: TGTGCCAGCAGCTCCTCGACAGGGCTTAATAGCAATCAGCCCCAGCATTTT
J: TRBJ1-5
V: TRBV7-9
size: NA
D: TRBD1

CDR3: CASALGTGGGQETQYF
DNA: TGTGCTAGTGCCCTTGGGACTGGCGGGGGGCAAGAGACCCAGTACTTC
J: TRBJ2-5
V: TRBV12-5
size: NA
D: TRBD2

CDR3: CASSQEPSGGETQYF
DNA: TGCGCCAGCAGCCAAGAACCTAGCGGGGGTGAGACCCAGTACTTC
J: TRBJ2-5
V: TRBV4-3
size: NA
D: TRBD2

CDR3: CASSLSGNPTGELFF
DNA: TGTGCCAGCAGCTTAAGCGGGAACCCCACCGGGGAGCTGTTTTTT
J: TRBJ2-2
V: TRBV11-3
size: NA
D: TRBD2

CDR3: CAWSFLDRTGVF
DNA: TGTGCCTGGAGTTTCCTTGACAGGACCGGCGTCTTC
J: TRBJ1-2
V: TRBV30
size: NA
D: NA

CDR3: CASSPGGGPGYTF
DNA: TGTGCCAGCAGCCCCGGGGGGGGGCCTGGCTACACCTTC
J: TRBJ1-2
V: TRBV5-4
size: NA
D: NA

CDR3: CASKAGEAYEQYF
DNA: TGTGCCAGCAAGGCGGGAGAAGCCTACGAGCAGTACTTC
J: TRBJ2-7
V: TRBV6-1
size: NA
D: TRBD2

CDR3: CASSASRHDYEQYF
DNA: TGTGCCAGCAGTGCATCGAGACACGACTACGAGCAGTACTTC
J: TRBJ2-7
V: TRBV2
size: few
D: NA

CDR3: CASSSRPPPLHNEQFF
DNA: TGTGCCAGCAGTTCCCGGCCGCCCCCCCTACACAATGAGCAGTTCTTC
J: TRBJ2-1
V: TRBV6-5
size: few
D: NA

CDR3: CAWSPWGTGEKLFF
DNA: TGTGCCTGGAGCCCGTGGGGAACGGGGGAAAAACTGTTTTTT
J: TRBJ1-4
V: TRBV30
size: NA
D: NA

CDR3: CAISEPGYGYTF
DNA: TGTGCCATCAGTGAGCCTGGTTATGGCTACACCTTC
J: TRBJ1-2
V: TRBV10-3
size: once
D: NA

CDR3: CASSLKWGMEAFF
DNA: TGTGCCAGCAGCTTGAAATGGGGGATGGAAGCTTTCTTT
J: TRBJ1-1
V: TRBV5-5
size: NA
D: NA